This T cell receptor (beta chain) was observed in a study of breast tumors, draining lymph nodes, adjacent tissues. Study findings and constraints: Luminal-like breast cancer showed significantly greater tumor-nontumor repertoire similarity than basal-like breast cancer did. Data only fit, rather than demonstrated, lymph node origin of most tumor T cells. The data were judged consistent with most tumor T cells coming from lymph node and expanding in tumor. Tumors had less TCR diversity than lymph nodes, more than nontumor tissue.

The CDR3 loop spans 15 amino acids. The germline V gene has CDR1 MNHEY and CDR2 SMNVEV (reference sequence). The V and J ends lost 5 bases and 1 base, in that order; junction bases with no gene match: 2. TCRdb processed the multiplex PCR reads anew with MiXCR; each CDR3 protein has one entry. The sample records approximately 130,000 distinct CDR3 sequences, approximately 21% being singletons. For this clonotype: Its antigen is still unknown.

Breast cancer patients provided tissue from their axillary draining lymph nodes. Sequenced: axillary lymph node tissue. This clonotype was sampled from a female donor with breast cancer. Some clones in this sample may be carry-over from other donors' samples. The rearrangement joins TRBV27 to TRBJ2-2; 9 positions match TRBD1. The CDR3 protein is CASSEGQGNTGELFF. The CDR3 region has the DNA TGTGCCAGCAGTGAGGGACAGGGGAACACCGGGGAGCTGTTTTTT.